Below are 29 T cell receptor beta chains sequenced from a single sample in a study of blood T cell repertoires in COVID-19. The data were produced by immunoSEQ multiplex PCR, yet TCRdb's version contains in-frame clones alone and is incomplete. The table lists fewer than 250,000 clones, about 91% of them singletons. Sequencing was done on a sample of peripheral blood. Receptors originate from a man aged 30-40 years with acute or convalescent COVID-19.

V gene TRBV4-1 combines with J gene TRBJ2-2; unclear D gene. Germline CDR1 MGHRA, CDR2 YSYEKL. CDR3 length equals 12 residues. Trimming cost V 3 bases and J 4 bases, with 3 bases left between them. The CDR3 protein is CASSHSTGELFF. CDR3 DNA sequence: TGCGCCAGCAGCCATAGCACCGGGGAGCTGTTTTTT.

CDR3 loop: CAWSPRTVSYEQYF. The CDR3 coding sequence is TGTGCCTGGAGCCCTAGGACAGTCTCCTACGAGCAGTACTTC. The rearrangement uses TRBV30 and TRBJ2-7; possible D gene TRBD1, 6 bases. This CDR3 comprises 14 residues. Between the trimmed V and J ends, which lost 3 bases and 0 bases, there was a span of 12 bases. Looked up from germline, CDR1 is GTSNPN and CDR2 is SVGIG (reference sequence).

The chain carries TRBV6-5 and TRBJ2-7, with D unresolved. Trimming stripped 7 bases from V and 2 bases from J, with 12 bases between. The CDR3 sequence is 13 residues long. CDR1 MNHEY and CDR2 SVGAGI come from the germline V gene. The CDR3 region has the DNA TGTGCCAGCATTAGAACAGCTCCCTACGAGCAGTACTTC. Protein product: CASIRTAPYEQYF.

The gene calls are TRBV29-1 and TRBJ1-2; D is perhaps TRBD1 (5 bases). Germline assignment: CDR1 SQVTM and CDR2 ANQGSEA. The V end was cut by 2 bases, the J end by 4 bases, with 11 bases between. This CDR3 has 13 residues. Written as DNA, the CDR3 is TGCAGCGTTGAACCAAATAGGGGCTATGGCTACACCTTC. It encodes CSVEPNRGYGYTF.

This clone was observed once. This chain uses TRBV30 with TRBJ2-5, with 8 bases lining up with TRBD2. There are 13 residues in the CDR3. CDR1 is GTSNPN and CDR2 is SVGIG in the germline V gene (reference sequence). The trim removed 0 bases at V and 5 bases at J, leaving 2 bases unmatched. The CDR3 here is CAWSVQRGETQYF. The DNA for the CDR3 is TGTGCCTGGAGTGTACAGCGGGGGGAGACCCAGTACTTC.

In this sample, this clone turned up many times. The chain combines TRBV5-1 with TRBJ1-1; TRBD1 matches 7 bases. V shed 3 bases and J 2 bases; nucleotides not matched to a gene: 7. This CDR3 region has 15 residues. Germline V lookup: CDR1 SGHRS, CDR2 YFSETQ. In DNA form, the CDR3 reads TGCGCCAGCAGCTGGGGGACAGCCCTAAACACTGAAGCTTTCTTT. Translating gives CASSWGTALNTEAFF.

Here the CDR3 reads CASSPLENEKLFF. In nucleotides, the CDR3 is TGTGCCAGCTCACCGTTGGAGAATGAAAAACTGTTTTTT. V is TRBV18 and J is TRBJ1-4; D is ambiguous. The CDR3 length is 13 residues. Germline CDR1 KGHSH, CDR2 LQKENI. The V end was cut by 3 bases, the J end by 5 bases, with 7 bases between.

This chain connects TRBV11-1 to TRBJ2-1; D might be TRBD2 (5 bases). The CDR3 sequence is 16 residues long. Per the germline V gene, CDR1 is SGHAT and CDR2 is FQDESV (reference sequence). V lost 5 bases, J lost 12 bases, and 26 bases lay in between. In DNA form, the CDR3 reads TGTGCCAGCAGCCTCCCTGAGGACGGAGGCTTACACGGGCAGTTCTTC. As protein: CASSLPEDGGLHGQFF.

CDR3: CASSSPRDRYYEQYF. CDR3 coding DNA: TGTGCCAGCAGTTCGCCCCGGGACAGGTATTACGAGCAGTACTTC. The chain is built from TRBV27 and TRBJ2-7; 8 bases are shared with TRBD1. Trimming removed 4 bases from V and 4 bases from J; junction bases left unmatched: 9. Germline V CDR1 and CDR2: MNHEY, SMNVEV (reference sequence). The CDR3 has 15 residues.

V is TRBV7-9 and J is TRBJ1-4; weak D call: TRBD1 (6 bases). The germline CDR1 and CDR2 sequences are SEHNR and FQNEAQ (reference sequence). This CDR3 region has 12 residues. The ends were cut back, 5 bases at V and 13 bases at J, with 14 bases in the middle. CDR3 sequence: CASSAAGDRLFF. CDR3 coding DNA: TGTGCCAGCAGCGCCGCAGGGGATAGACTGTTTTTT.

The chain employs TRBV2 and TRBJ2-2; 7 positions agree with TRBD1. The germline CDR1 and CDR2 sequences are SNHLY and FYNNEI. CDR3 length equals 16 residues. V dropped 3 bases and J dropped 7; count of bases not matched to a gene: 11. CDR3 bases: TGTGCCAGCAGTGACTATAGACAGGGTTCGGGCGGGGAGCTGTTTTTT. It encodes CASSDYRQGSGGELFF.

This sequence joins TRBV4-1 and TRBJ2-3; 9 bases agree with TRBD1. V trimming: 0 bases; J trimming: 6 bases; junction bases outside the gene matches: 7. The CDR3 consists of 16 residues. Germline CDR1 reads MGHRA; CDR2 reads YSYEKL. CDR3 protein: CASSQDTGQGGDTQYF. The CDR3 nucleotides are TGCGCCAGCAGCCAAGATACGGGACAGGGAGGCGATACGCAGTATTTT.

The chain combines TRBV6-6 with TRBJ2-3; D unclear. The CDR3 totals 12 residues. Germline values: CDR1 MNHNY, CDR2 SVGAGI (reference sequence). The V and J ends lost 6 bases and 2 bases respectively, with 6 bases between them. CDR3 bases: TGTGCCAGCAGCGCGTCCACAGATACGCAGTATTTT. It specifies CASSASTDTQYF.

The chain employs TRBV30 and TRBJ2-1; weak D call: TRBD2 (5 bases). The CDR3 sequence is 12 residues long. Trimming stripped 5 bases from V and 7 bases from J, with 12 bases between. In germline, CDR1 is GTSNPN, CDR2 SVGIG (reference sequence). CDR3 amino acids: CAWSGSGNEQFF. The CDR3 nucleotides read TGTGCCTGGTCGGGATCTGGGAATGAGCAGTTCTTC.

J is TRBJ2-5 and V is TRBV11-2; 7 bases are shared with TRBD1. From germline, CDR1 is SGHAT and CDR2 FQNNGV. The CDR3 is 14 residues long. V gave up 5 bases and J gave up 4 bases; unmatched junction bases: 7. In DNA form, the CDR3 reads TGTGCCAGCAGCCCCAGGGACAGTGGAGAGACCCAGTACTTC. As protein: CASSPRDSGETQYF.

The V and J genes are TRBV30 and TRBJ2-5; 7 bases match TRBD1. The CDR3 covers 15 residues. Unmatched junction bases numbered 6, after V lost 0 bases and J lost 2 bases. Per the germline V gene, CDR1 is GTSNPN and CDR2 is SVGIG (reference sequence). This chain's CDR3 is CAWSVFQGQQETQYF. For the CDR3, the DNA is TGTGCCTGGAGTGTTTTCCAGGGACAGCAAGAGACCCAGTACTTC.

This chain joins TRBV28 and TRBJ2-3; D not certain. The V end lost 8 bases, the J end lost 0 bases, and 12 bases lay between the germline ends. Germline CDR1 is MDHEN and CDR2 is SYDVKM. This CDR3 is built from 14 residues. The CDR3 region is CASSRSGSTDTQYF. The CDR3 coding sequence is TGTGCCAGCTCTCGCTCCGGGAGCACAGATACGCAGTATTTT. The full variable domain, in which reference TRBV28 and TRBJ2-3 provide the parts outside the CDR3, is DVKVTQSSRYLVKRTGEKVFLECVQDMDHENMFWYRQDPGLGLRLIYFSYDVKMKEKGDIPEGYSVSREKKERFSLILESASTNQTSMYLCASSRSGSTDTQYFGPGTRLTVL.

The rearrangement links TRBV19 to TRBJ2-1; D is unresolved. CDR1 is LNHDA and CDR2 is SQIVND in the germline V gene (reference sequence). V dropped 4 bases and J dropped 7 bases, with 20 bases sitting between them. There are 16 residues in the CDR3. The chain's CDR3 is CASSTDHARYSNEQFF. The CDR3 region has the DNA TGTGCCAGTAGTACCGATCACGCGCGGTATTCGAATGAGCAGTTCTTC.

The chain has TRBV5-1 and TRBJ2-1, with a tentative D call TRBD1 (6 bases). The length of the CDR3 is 17 residues. Germline CDR1 SGHRS, CDR2 YFSETQ. V gave up 4 bases and J gave up 4 bases, with 21 bases separating them. The CDR3 region has the DNA TGCGCCAGCAGCACCAAAATGGGGACACGAGAATACAATGAGCAGTTCTTC. It encodes CASSTKMGTREYNEQFF.

V usage is TRBV5-1 and J usage is TRBJ2-1; D might be TRBD2 (6 bases). V was shortened by 0 bases and J by 6 bases, with 16 bases between the two germline ends. Germline-derived CDR1 and CDR2 are SGHRS and YFSETQ. CDR3 length equals 16 residues. The CDR3 nucleotides read TGCGCCAGCAGCTTGGACTCGGGGGTGAAGGGCAATGAGCAGTTCTTC. This translates into CASSLDSGVKGNEQFF.

V usage is TRBV5-6 and J usage is TRBJ1-2, with 9 bases identical to TRBD1. The germline CDR1 and CDR2 sequences are SGHDT and YYEEEE. V lost 4 bases to trimming and J lost 4 bases; unmatched junction nucleotides: 8. The CDR3 covers 15 residues. CDR3 bases: TGTGCCAGCAGCCGGACAGGGGAGCGGACCTATGGCTACACCTTC. Translating gives CASSRTGERTYGYTF.

The chain is built from TRBV5-5 and TRBJ1-1; no definite D call. This CDR3 contains 15 residues. Germline lookup yields CDR1 SGHKS and CDR2 YYEKEE (reference sequence). V shed 0 bases and J shed 6 bases, with 15 bases lying between them. The CDR3 DNA follows: TGTGCCAGCAGCTTGGTTATTTCGGGTAACGCTGAAGCTTTCTTT. This gives the protein CASSLVISGNAEAFF.

The chain links TRBV4-1 to TRBJ1-2, with TRBD1 matching 8 bases. The CDR3 totals 13 residues. The germline V gene encodes CDR1 MGHRA and CDR2 YSYEKL. The ends lost 2 bases at V and 7 bases at J; junction bases unmatched: 3. The CDR3 is CASSQPTGVGYTF. The CDR3 bases are TGCGCCAGCAGCCAACCGACAGGGGTTGGCTACACCTTC.

The chain combines TRBV5-1 with TRBJ2-3; 7 bases are a match to TRBD2. The length of the CDR3 is 18 residues. Germline lookup yields CDR1 SGHRS and CDR2 YFSETQ. Trimming removed 3 bases from V and 3 bases from J; junction bases left unmatched: 16. The DNA for the CDR3 is TGCGCCAGCAGCTCCTGGAGGGCTCGGGGCGGGAGAACAGATACGCAGTATTTT. Its protein is CASSSWRARGGRTDTQYF.

The V gene is TRBV30, the J gene TRBJ2-3; no clear D. CDR1 and CDR2 (germline): GTSNPN, SVGIG (reference sequence). CDR3 length: 12 amino acids. V lost 1 base to trimming and J lost 7 bases, with 9 bases between them. The CDR3 DNA reads as TGTGCCTGGAGTGAATCTAGATATACGCAGTATTTT. Translated: CAWSESRYTQYF.

Only one count was recorded for this clone. CDR3 amino acids: CASSLATGQSEKLFF. The CDR3 DNA sequence: TGTGCCAGCAGCTTAGCTACTGGACAGAGTGAAAAACTGTTTTTT. The J gene is TRBJ1-4, the V gene TRBV7-9; D may be TRBD1 (6 bases). The length of the CDR3 is 15 residues. Germline loops: CDR1 SEHNR, CDR2 FQNEAQ (reference sequence). The V gene lost 0 bases and the J gene lost 7 bases, with 12 bases spanning the gap. Full variable domain (remainder filled in from reference TRBV7-9 and TRBJ1-4): DTGVSQNPRHKITKRGQNVTFRCDPISEHNRLYWYRQTLGQGPEFLTYFQNEAQLEKSRLLSDRFSAERPKGSFSTLEIQRTEQGDSAMYLCASSLATGQSEKLFFGSGTQLSVL.

The rearrangement uses TRBV5-1 and TRBJ2-3; 7 bases line up with TRBD2. Germline V gives CDR1 SGHRS, CDR2 YFSETQ. The CDR3 has 16 amino acids. Germline trimming cut 5 bases from V and 2 bases from J; bases unmatched to any gene: 11. In nucleotides, the CDR3 is TGCGCCAGCAGTCAATCAGCTAGCGGTGACACAGATACGCAGTATTTT. Residues: CASSQSASGDTDTQYF.

The chain combines TRBV2 with TRBJ2-2; maybe TRBD1 (5 bases). V lost 7 bases and J 7 bases, leaving 19 bases between the germline ends. Per germline, CDR1 SNHLY and CDR2 FYNNEI. The CDR3 extends over 15 amino acids. As DNA, the CDR3 is TGTGCCAGCATGCAGGGCTTGGCAGTCCACGGGGAGCTGTTTTTT. Translated, it gives CASMQGLAVHGELFF.

V usage is TRBV23-1 and J usage is TRBJ2-5, with 10 bases lining up with TRBD2. TRBV23-1 is annotated as an ORF whose role is uncertain. The CDR3 covers 14 residues. Trimming at V came to 9 bases and at J to 0 bases, leaving 4 bases not matched to a gene. The CDR3 bases are TGCGCCAGAGTACTAGCGGGGTACCAAGAGACCCAGTACTTC. Translation gives CARVLAGYQETQYF.